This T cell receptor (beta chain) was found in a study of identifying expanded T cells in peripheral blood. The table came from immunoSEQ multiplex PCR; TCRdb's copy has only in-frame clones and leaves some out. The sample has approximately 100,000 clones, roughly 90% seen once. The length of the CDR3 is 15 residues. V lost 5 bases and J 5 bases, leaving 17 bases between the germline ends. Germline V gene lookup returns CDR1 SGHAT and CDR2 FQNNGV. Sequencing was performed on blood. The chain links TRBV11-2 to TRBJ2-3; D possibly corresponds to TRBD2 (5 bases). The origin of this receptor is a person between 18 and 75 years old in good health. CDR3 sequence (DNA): TGTGCCAGCAGCATAAGCTACCAAGCGGTAGATACGCAGTATTTT. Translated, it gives CASSISYQAVDTQYF.